The 10 T cell receptor beta chains below all came from one sample that was sequenced in a study of T cell responses to AZD1222 COVID-19 vaccine. Generated by immunoSEQ multiplex PCR, the TCRdb table keeps only in-frame clones and is missing some. The sample yields 26,000 or so clones, 80% to 95% seen once. The starting material was peripheral blood, obtained 28 days after the second AZD1222 dose. These receptors all stem from an adult who received the AZD1222 COVID-19 vaccine.

V and J are TRBV28 and TRBJ1-2; 10 nucleotides agree with TRBD1. Trimming removed 2 bases from V and 6 bases from J; junction bases left unmatched: 9. CDR1 MDHEN and CDR2 SYDVKM come from the germline V gene. CDR3 length equals 16 residues. Written as DNA, the CDR3 is TGTGCCAGCAGTTTACTGGAATTGGGACAGGGGAATGGCTACACCTTC. It specifies CASSLLELGQGNGYTF.

V gene TRBV7-9 combines with J gene TRBJ1-1; D gene unclear. Between the trimmed V and J ends, which lost 2 bases and 4 bases, there was a span of 8 bases. Germline-derived CDR1 and CDR2 are SEHNR and FQNEAQ (reference sequence). The CDR3 contains 13 residues. The CDR3 DNA sequence: TGTGCCAGCAGCTTAACGGGTGCCACTGAAGCTTTCTTT. Translated, it gives CASSLTGATEAFF.

This chain joins TRBV7-2 and TRBJ2-6, with 7 positions matching TRBD2. The germline gives CDR1 SGHTA, CDR2 FQGNSA. V lost 1 base and J lost 4; bases outside the gene matches: 7. The CDR3 spans 17 residues. CDR3 loop: CASSLVAGAGGANVLTF. DNA of the CDR3: TGTGCCAGCAGCTTAGTGGCGGGAGCGGGAGGGGCCAACGTCCTGACTTTC.

This rearrangement joins TRBV28 to TRBJ2-7; D is undetermined. The germline CDR1 and CDR2 sequences are MDHEN and SYDVKM. V dropped 5 bases and J dropped 5 bases, with 13 bases sitting between them. There are 13 residues in the CDR3. CDR3 in amino acids: CASSMPNRDEQYF. The CDR3 nucleotides are TGTGCCAGCAGTATGCCCAATAGGGACGAGCAGTACTTC.

The chain couples TRBV4-1 to TRBJ2-5; the D gene is possibly TRBD2 (7 bases). Trimming left V 0 bases short and J 2 bases short, with 16 bases between. The CDR3 consists of 17 residues. Germline-derived CDR1 and CDR2 are MGHRA and YSYEKL. The CDR3 sequence is CASSQESWRGHQETQYF. The CDR3 region has the DNA TGCGCCAGCAGCCAAGAAAGTTGGCGGGGGCATCAAGAGACCCAGTACTTC.

This clone has only a few counts. This sequence joins TRBV6-2 or TRBV6-3 and TRBJ1-5, with 8 nucleotides matching TRBD1. CDR1 and CDR2 (germline): MNHEY, SVGEGT. The CDR3 loop spans 15 amino acids. Trimming took 6 bases from V and 5 from J; bases not matched to a gene: 9. This chain's CDR3 is CASSLGTGWDQPQHF. CDR3 nucleotides: TGTGCCAGCAGCCTAGGGACAGGCTGGGATCAGCCCCAGCATTTT.

V gene TRBV14 combines with J gene TRBJ2-5; D may be TRBD1 (6 bases). CDR1 is SGHDN and CDR2 is FVKESK in the germline V gene. The CDR3 is made up of 14 amino acids. With 3 bases removed from V and 7 bases from J, the gap between germline ends came to 15 bases. CDR3 nucleotides: TGTGCCAGCAGCCAGTGGACAGTCTCAGGGACCCAGTACTTC. Residues: CASSQWTVSGTQYF. The variable domain in full, with the rest retrieved from reference TRBV14 and TRBJ2-5, is EAGVTQFPSHSVIEKGQTVTLRCDPISGHDNLYWYRRVMGKEIKFLLHFVKESKQDESGMPNNRFLAERTGGTYSTLKVQPAELEDSGVYFCASSQWTVSGTQYFGPGTRLLVL.

With regard to this clone: A junction end diverges from the germline sequence, so it may reflect a read error. CDR3 residues: CVSSVASGQMTSDILYNEQFF. CDR3 DNA sequence: TGTGTCAGCAGCGTAGCTTCAGGACAGATGACTAGCGACATACTATACAATGAGCAGTTCTTC. This chain links TRBV9 with TRBJ2-1, with 8 bases aligning to TRBD2. Per the germline V gene, CDR1 is SGDLS and CDR2 is YYNGEE. The CDR3 covers 21 residues.

The sample holds one count of this clone. The chain has TRBV18 and TRBJ2-2; 8 bases align to TRBD1. Trimming took 2 bases from V and 5 from J; bases not matched to a gene: 7. Germline-derived CDR1 and CDR2 are KGHSH and LQKENI. There are 16 residues in the CDR3. Written as DNA, the CDR3 is TGTGCCAGCTCACCAGGACAGGGACGGTCTACCGGGGAGCTGTTTTTT. It translates to CASSPGQGRSTGELFF.

This clone came up a few times. The chain uses TRBV9 and TRBJ2-3; 12 bases fit TRBD2. The CDR3 totals 16 residues. The V gene end was trimmed by 4 bases and the J gene end by 2 bases; junction bases not matched to a gene: 5. Germline-derived CDR1 and CDR2 are SGDLS and YYNGEE. The CDR3 DNA is TGTGCCAGCAGCCTCGGACTAGCGGGGATCACAGATACGCAGTATTTT. Translated, it gives CASSLGLAGITDTQYF.